The source of this TCR beta chain is a study of blood T cell repertoires in COVID-19 (dated by TCRdb to the early 2020s). About the full investigation: Samples from collaborators originated in the United States, Italy and Spain and spanned both the acute and convalescent phases of COVID-19. Nearly every sample came with metadata listing a de-identified subject ID, COVID-19 status, age in years and sex. Where HLA class I and class II types were available, the types were taken from metadata supplied by the sample provider, not from assay-based typing. The material from the prospective study consisted of cDNA or gDNA derived from T cells, B-cell-depleted T cells, or PBMCs. The samples were drawn from two sources: the first 160 participants of the ongoing ImmuneRACE study, and 1,000 to 1,500 subjects contributed by 6 global collaborators. The repertoires were released in a freely available public database intended as a resource for research on the immune response to SARS-CoV-2. The dataset comprised deeply sampled blood TCRbeta repertoires from subjects exposed to, actively infected with, or recovered from COVID-19.

Overall study results and their limits: The quantity of clinical and demographic metadata differed by source and by participant and was supplied without curation.

The immunoSEQ Assay, a bias-controlled multiplex PCR, was used to amplify TCRbeta CDR3 regions from genomic DNA. Concerning the study's data processing: Within the assay, amplification of reference gene primers was used to estimate how many nucleated cells each sample contained. To quantify the absolute abundance of each unique TCRbeta CDR3 rearrangement, sequence reads were collapsed and filtered. Productive Simpson clonality was computed per sample as the square root of Simpson's diversity index over productive rearrangements. As stored in TCRdb, this immuneACCESS dataset retains in-frame rearrangements with V and J assigned. A fraction of the clones does not appear; measured against another copy, unresolved V genes explain less than half of the discrepancy, and the remainder lacks a known reason. V, J and clone size are taken as reported in that table, and D and trimming were inferred from the DNA itself. Present in this sample are 70,000 to 95,000 clones, 75% to 85% of which were seen just once. About 13% of the sample lies in the top ten.

The collaborating institutions used their own protocols to collect whole blood in K2EDTA tubes. For TCRbeta analysis, collaborators shipped samples as frozen whole blood, isolated PBMCs, or DNA extracted from either of those sample types. The trim is 1 base for V and 5 bases for J, with a gap of 9 bases between the germline ends. The CDR3 starts with the cysteine, ends with the phenylalanine, and has 14 residues. Only the CDR3 part of the read is kept: 42 bases, read in frame from the first base. For CDR1 and CDR2, the germline V gene lists SGHTA and FQGNSA. Concerning this clone: Its antigen remains undetermined. Per-base quality was not reported, and no clone a single base away is much larger than it.

Sequencing input: peripheral blood. The TCR originated in a human donor in a cohort sampled during active COVID-19. The rearranged chain carries TRBV7-2 and TRBJ1-5, with the D gene too uncertain to name. CDR3 sequence: CASSLEFGDQPQHF. The DNA is TGTGCCAGCAGCTTAGAATTCGGGGATCAGCCCCAGCATTTT.